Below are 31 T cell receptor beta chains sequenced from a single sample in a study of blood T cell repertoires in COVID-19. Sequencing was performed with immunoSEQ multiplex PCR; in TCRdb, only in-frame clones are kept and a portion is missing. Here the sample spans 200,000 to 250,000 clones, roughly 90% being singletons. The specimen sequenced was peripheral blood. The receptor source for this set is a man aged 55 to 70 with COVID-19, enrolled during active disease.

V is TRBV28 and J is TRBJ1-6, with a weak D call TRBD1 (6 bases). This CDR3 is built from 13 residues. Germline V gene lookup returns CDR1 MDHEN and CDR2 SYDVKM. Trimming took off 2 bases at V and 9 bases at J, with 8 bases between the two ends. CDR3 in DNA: TGTGCCAGCAGTTTACTCAGGGGTTCACCCCTCCACTTT. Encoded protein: CASSLLRGSPLHF. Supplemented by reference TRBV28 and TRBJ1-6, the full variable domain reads DVKVTQSSRYLVKRTGEKVFLECVQDMDHENMFWYRQDPGLGLRLIYFSYDVKMKEKGDIPEGYSVSREKKERFSLILESASTNQTSMYLCASSLLRGSPLHFGNGTRLTVT.

This CDR3 is CASSYSAGVEYEQYF. CDR3 DNA sequence: TGTGCCAGCAGTTACTCAGCAGGGGTGGAATACGAGCAGTACTTC. The V gene is TRBV6-5, the J gene TRBJ2-7; perhaps TRBD1 as D (6 bases). CDR3 size: 15 residues. Trimming took 0 bases from V and 4 from J, leaving 13 bases between them. In germline, CDR1 is MNHEY, CDR2 SVGAGI.

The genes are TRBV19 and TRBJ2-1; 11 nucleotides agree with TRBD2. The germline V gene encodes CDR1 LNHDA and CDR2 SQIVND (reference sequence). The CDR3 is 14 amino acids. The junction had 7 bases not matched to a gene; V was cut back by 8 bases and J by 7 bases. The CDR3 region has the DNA TGTGCCAGTCGTTTAGCGGGGGGGCCGAATGAGCAGTTCTTC. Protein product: CASRLAGGPNEQFF.

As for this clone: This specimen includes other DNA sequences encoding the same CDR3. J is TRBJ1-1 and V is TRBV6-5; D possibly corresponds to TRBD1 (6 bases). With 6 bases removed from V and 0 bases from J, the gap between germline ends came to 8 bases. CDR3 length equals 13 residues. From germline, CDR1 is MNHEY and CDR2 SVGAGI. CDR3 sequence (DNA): TGTGCCAGCAGGCAGGGGATGAACACTGAAGCTTTCTTT. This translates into CASRQGMNTEAFF.

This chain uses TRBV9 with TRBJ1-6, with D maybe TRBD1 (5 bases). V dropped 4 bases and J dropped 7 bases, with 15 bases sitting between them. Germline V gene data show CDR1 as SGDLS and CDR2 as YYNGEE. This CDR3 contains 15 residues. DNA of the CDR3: TGTGCCAGCAGCCCCCGGGGACTGCTCAATTCACCCCTCCACTTT. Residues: CASSPRGLLNSPLHF. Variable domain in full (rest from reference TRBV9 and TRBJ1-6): DSGVTQTPKHLITATGQRVTLRCSPRSGDLSVYWYQQSLDQGLQFLIQYYNGEERAKGNILERFSAQQFPDLHSELNLSSLELGDSALYFCASSPRGLLNSPLHFGNGTRLTVT.

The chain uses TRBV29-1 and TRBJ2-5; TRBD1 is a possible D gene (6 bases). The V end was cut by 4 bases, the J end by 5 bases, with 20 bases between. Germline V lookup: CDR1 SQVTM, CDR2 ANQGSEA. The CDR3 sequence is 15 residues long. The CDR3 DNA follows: TGCAGCGTTGGGGGTCCACAGGGTTTCGGGGAGACCCAGTACTTC. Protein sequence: CSVGGPQGFGETQYF.

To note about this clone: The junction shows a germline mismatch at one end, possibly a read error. The CDR3 protein is CASSAGLAGGDNEQFF. In nucleotides, the CDR3 is TGTGCTAGCAGCGCCGGACTAGCGGGAGGGGACAATGAGCAGTTCTTC. The chain joins TRBV7-7 to TRBJ2-1, with 15 bases that match TRBD2. There are 16 residues in the CDR3. Germline values: CDR1 SSHAT, CDR2 FNYEAQ (reference sequence).

In DNA form, the CDR3 reads TGTGCCAGCAGTGATACAGGGACTGGAAACACCATATATTTT. Translation gives CASSDTGTGNTIYF. This chain links TRBV2 with TRBJ1-3, with a weak D call TRBD1 (6 bases). Germline values: CDR1 SNHLY, CDR2 FYNNEI. The V gene lost 3 bases and the J gene lost 2 bases, with 8 bases spanning the gap. CDR3 length: 14 amino acids.

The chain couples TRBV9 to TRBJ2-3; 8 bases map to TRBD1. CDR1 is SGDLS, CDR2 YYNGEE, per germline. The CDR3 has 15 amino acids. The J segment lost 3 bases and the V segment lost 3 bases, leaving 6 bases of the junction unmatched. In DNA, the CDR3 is TGTGCCAGCAGCGAGCGACAGGGGAGTACAGATACGCAGTATTTT. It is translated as CASSERQGSTDTQYF.

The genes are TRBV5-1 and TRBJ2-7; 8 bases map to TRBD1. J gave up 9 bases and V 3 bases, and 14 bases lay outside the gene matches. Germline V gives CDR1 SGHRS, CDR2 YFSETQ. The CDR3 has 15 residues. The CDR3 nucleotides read TGCGCCAGCAGCTCCCCCGGGACAGGCGTGGGCGGGCAGTACTTC. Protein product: CASSSPGTGVGGQYF.

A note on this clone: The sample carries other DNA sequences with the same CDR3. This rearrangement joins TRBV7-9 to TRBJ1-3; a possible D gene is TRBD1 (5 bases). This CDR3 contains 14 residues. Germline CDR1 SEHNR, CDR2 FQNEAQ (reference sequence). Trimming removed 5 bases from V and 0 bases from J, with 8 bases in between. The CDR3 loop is CASSLDSSGNTIYF. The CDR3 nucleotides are TGTGCCAGCAGCCTAGACAGCTCTGGAAACACCATATATTTT.

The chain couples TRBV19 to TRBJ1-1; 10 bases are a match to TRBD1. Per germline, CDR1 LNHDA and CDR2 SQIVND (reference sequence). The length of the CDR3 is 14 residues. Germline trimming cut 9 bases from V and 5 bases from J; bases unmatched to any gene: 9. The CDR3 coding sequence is TGTGCCAGCGACCTGGGACAGGGGCAAACTGAAGCTTTCTTT. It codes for CASDLGQGQTEAFF.

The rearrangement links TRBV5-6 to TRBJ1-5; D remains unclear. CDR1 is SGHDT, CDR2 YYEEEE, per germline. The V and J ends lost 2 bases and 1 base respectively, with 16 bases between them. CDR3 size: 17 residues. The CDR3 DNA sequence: TGTGCCAGCAGCTTTCGGACCGGGAAAATAAGCAATCAGCCCCAGCATTTT. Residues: CASSFRTGKISNQPQHF.

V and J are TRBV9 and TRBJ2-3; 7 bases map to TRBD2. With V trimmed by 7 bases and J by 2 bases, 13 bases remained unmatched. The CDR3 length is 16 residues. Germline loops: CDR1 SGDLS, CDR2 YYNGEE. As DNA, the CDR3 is TGTGCCAGCGCAGGGAGAGGGAGGGCCTCCACAGATACGCAGTATTTT. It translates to CASAGRGRASTDTQYF.

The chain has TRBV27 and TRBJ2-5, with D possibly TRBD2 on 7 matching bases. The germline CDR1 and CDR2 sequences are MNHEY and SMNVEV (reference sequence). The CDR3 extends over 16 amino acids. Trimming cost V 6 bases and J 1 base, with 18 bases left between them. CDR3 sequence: CASSRRGGGLQETQYF. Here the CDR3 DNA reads TGTGCCAGCAGCCGAAGGGGCGGGGGCCTCCAAGAGACCCAGTACTTC.

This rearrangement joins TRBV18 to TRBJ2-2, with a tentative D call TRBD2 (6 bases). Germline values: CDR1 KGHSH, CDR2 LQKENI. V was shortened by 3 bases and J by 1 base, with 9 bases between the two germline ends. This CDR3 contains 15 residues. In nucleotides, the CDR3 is TGTGCCAGCTCACCGGCGGGAAAGAACACCGGGGAGCTGTTTTTT. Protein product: CASSPAGKNTGELFF.

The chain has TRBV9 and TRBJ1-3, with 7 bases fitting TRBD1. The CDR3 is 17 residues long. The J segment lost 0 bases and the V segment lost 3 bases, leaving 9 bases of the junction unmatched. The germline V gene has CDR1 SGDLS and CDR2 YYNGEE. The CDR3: CASSANPGQSSGNTIYF. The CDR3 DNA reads TGTGCCAGCAGCGCCAACCCGGGACAGAGCTCTGGAAACACCATATATTTT. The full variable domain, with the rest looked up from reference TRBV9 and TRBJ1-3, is DSGVTQTPKHLITATGQRVTLRCSPRSGDLSVYWYQQSLDQGLQFLIQYYNGEERAKGNILERFSAQQFPDLHSELNLSSLELGDSALYFCASSANPGQSSGNTIYFGEGSWLTVV.

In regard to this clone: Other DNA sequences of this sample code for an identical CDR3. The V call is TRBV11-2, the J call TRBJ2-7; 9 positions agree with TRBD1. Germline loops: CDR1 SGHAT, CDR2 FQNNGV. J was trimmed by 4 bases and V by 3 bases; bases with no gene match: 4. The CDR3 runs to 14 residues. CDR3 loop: CASSLGTGSYEQYF. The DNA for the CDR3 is TGTGCCAGCAGCTTGGGGACAGGGTCATACGAGCAGTACTTC.

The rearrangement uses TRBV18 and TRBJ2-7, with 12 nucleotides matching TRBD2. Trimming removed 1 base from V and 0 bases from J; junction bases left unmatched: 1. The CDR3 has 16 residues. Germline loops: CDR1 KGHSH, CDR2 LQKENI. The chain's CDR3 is CASSPRTSGISYEQYF. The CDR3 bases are TGTGCCAGCTCACCACGGACTAGCGGGATCTCCTACGAGCAGTACTTC.

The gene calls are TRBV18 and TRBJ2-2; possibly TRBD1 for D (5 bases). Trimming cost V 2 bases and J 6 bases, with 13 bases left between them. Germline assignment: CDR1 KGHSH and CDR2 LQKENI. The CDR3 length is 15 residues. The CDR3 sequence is CASSPFAGIPGELFF. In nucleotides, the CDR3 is TGTGCCAGCTCACCATTCGCAGGGATCCCCGGGGAGCTGTTTTTT.

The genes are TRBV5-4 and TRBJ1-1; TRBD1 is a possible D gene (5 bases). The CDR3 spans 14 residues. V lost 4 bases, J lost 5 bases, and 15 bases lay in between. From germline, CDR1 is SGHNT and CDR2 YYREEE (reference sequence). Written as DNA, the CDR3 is TGTGCCAGCAGCCAGGACATCCTTATTACTGAAGCTTTCTTT. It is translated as CASSQDILITEAFF.

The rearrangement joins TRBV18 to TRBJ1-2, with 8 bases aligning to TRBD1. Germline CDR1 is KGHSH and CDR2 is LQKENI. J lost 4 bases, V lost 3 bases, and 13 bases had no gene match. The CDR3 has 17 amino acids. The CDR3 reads CASSPSFVDRGSYGYTF. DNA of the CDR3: TGTGCCAGCTCACCCTCCTTTGTCGACAGGGGTAGCTATGGCTACACCTTC.

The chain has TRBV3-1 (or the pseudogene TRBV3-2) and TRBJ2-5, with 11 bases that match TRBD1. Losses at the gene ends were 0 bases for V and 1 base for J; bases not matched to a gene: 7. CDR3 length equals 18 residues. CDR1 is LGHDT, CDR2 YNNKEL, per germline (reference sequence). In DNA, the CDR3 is TGTGCCAGCAGCCAAGACCCCGGGGACAGGGGGGTCCAAGAGACCCAGTACTTC. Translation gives CASSQDPGDRGVQETQYF.

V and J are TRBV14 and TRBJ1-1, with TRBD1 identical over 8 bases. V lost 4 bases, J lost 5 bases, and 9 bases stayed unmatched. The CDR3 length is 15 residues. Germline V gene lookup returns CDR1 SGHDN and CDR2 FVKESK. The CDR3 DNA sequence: TGTGCCAGCAGCCCAACGACAGGGGCCAGAACTGAAGCTTTCTTT. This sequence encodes CASSPTTGARTEAFF.

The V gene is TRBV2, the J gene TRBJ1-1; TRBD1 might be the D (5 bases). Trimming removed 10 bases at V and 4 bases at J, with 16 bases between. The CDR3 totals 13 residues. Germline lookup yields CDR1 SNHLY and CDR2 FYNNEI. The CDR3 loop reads CATQSPRATEAFF. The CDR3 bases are TGTGCCACCCAATCCCCCAGGGCCACTGAAGCTTTCTTT.

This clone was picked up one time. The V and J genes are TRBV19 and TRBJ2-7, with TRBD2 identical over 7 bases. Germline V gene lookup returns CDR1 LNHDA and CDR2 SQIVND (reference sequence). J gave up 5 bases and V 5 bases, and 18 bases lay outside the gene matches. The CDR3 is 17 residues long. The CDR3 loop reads CASSPKGPGRGFDEQYF. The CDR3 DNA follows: TGTGCCAGTAGTCCAAAGGGACCAGGGAGGGGATTCGACGAGCAGTACTTC.

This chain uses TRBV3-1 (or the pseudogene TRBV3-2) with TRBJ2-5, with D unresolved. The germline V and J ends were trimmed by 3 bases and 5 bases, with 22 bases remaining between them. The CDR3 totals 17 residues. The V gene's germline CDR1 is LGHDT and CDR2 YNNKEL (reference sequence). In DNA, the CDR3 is TGTGCCAGCAGCCAGGATAAGATGGGTTCGGAGTCCGAGACCCAGTACTTC. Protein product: CASSQDKMGSESETQYF.

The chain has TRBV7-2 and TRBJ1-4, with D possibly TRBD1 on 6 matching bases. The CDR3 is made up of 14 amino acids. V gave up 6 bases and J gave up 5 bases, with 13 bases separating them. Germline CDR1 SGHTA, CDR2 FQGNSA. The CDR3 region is CASSLQGGNEKLFF. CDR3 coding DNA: TGTGCCAGCAGTTTACAGGGAGGAAATGAAAAACTGTTTTTT.

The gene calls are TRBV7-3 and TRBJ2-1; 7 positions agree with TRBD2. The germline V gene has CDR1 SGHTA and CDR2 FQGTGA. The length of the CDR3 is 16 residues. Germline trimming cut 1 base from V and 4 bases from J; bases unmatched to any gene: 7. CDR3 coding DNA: TGTGCCAGCAGCTTAAGTGGCCAGGGAGGGTACAATGAGCAGTTCTTC. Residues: CASSLSGQGGYNEQFF.

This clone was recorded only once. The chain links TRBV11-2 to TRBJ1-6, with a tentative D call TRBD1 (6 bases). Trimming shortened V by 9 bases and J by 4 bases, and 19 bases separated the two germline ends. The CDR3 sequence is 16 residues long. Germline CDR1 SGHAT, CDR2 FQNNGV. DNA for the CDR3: TGTGCCAGTACTTTGGGGGGGCGGAGGTATAATTCACCCCTCCACTTT. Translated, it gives CASTLGGRRYNSPLHF.

CDR3 coding DNA: TGTGCCAGCAGCTTGGGGCACAGGGCACGGGCTAATGAAAAACTGTTTTTT. This translates into CASSLGHRARANEKLFF. The J gene is TRBJ1-4, the V gene TRBV7-3, with a possible D match to TRBD1 (6 bases). V lost 3 bases and J lost 3, with 17 bases in between. The length of the CDR3 is 17 residues. CDR1 SGHTA and CDR2 FQGTGA come from the germline V gene.